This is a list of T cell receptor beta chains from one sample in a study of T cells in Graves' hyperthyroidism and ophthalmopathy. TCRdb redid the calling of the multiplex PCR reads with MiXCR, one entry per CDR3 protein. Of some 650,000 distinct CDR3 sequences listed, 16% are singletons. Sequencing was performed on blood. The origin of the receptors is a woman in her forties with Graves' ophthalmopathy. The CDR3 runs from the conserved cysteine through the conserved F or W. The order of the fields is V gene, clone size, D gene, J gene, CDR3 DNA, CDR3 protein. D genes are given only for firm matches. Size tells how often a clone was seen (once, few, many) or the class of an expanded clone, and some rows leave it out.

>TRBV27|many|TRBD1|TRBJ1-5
TGTGCCAGCTGGACAGGAAGCAATCAGCCCCAGCATTTT
CASWTGSNQPQHF
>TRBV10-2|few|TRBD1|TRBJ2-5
TGCGCCAGCAGTGATCGGGACAGGGGGAAAGAGACCCAGTACTTC
CASSDRDRGKETQYF
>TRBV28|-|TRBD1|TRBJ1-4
TGTGCCAGCAGCAGTTTTACCGGGAGAAACTTGCCAGGGGGTAATGAAAAACTGTTTTTT
CASSSFTGRNLPGGNEKLFF
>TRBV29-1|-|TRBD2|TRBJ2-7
TGCAGCGTCTCCGGGACTAGCGGGAGCGTCTACGAGCAGTACTTC
CSVSGTSGSVYEQYF
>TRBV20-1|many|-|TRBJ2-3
TGCAGTGCTAGAGATCGGCGGAGTCAAGATACGCAGTATTTT
CSARDRRSQDTQYF
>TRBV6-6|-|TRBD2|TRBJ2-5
TGTGCCAGCAGTTACTCCCCTGGCGGGAGGGGTGAGACCCAGTACTTC
CASSYSPGGRGETQYF
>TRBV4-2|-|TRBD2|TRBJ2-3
TGTGCCAGCAGCCAAGCTAGCGGGAGGGCCAGCACAGATACGCAGTATTTT
CASSQASGRASTDTQYF
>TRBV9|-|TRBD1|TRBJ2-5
TGTGCCAGCAGCAGCAGGGGGAAAGTGGGGGAGACCCAGTACTTC
CASSSRGKVGETQYF
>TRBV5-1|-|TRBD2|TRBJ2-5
TGCGCCAGCAGCCTCCGACTAGCGGGGAACACGGGACAAGAGACCCAGTACTTC
CASSLRLAGNTGQETQYF
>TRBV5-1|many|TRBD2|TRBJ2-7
TGCGCCAGCAGCCAGGGGACTAGCGGGAGCTACGAGCAGTACTTC
CASSQGTSGSYEQYF
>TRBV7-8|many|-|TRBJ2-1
TGTGCCAGCAGCGACTACAGGGGCCGGGGGAATGAGCAGTTCTTC
CASSDYRGRGNEQFF
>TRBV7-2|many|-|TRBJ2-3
TGTGCCAGCAGGGGCCTGGGGACAGATACGCAGTATTTT
CASRGLGTDTQYF
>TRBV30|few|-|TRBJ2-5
TGTGCCTGGACGACCCCCAGGGCTAGACCCGAGACCCAGTACTTC
CAWTTPRARPETQYF
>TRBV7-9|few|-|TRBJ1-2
TGTGCCAGCAGCTTAGCGTCGGGCTCTAACTATGGCTACACCTTC
CASSLASGSNYGYTF
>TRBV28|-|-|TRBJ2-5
TGTGCCAGCAGCCAGGGGGGGCGCGAAGAGACCCAGTACTTC
CASSQGGREETQYF
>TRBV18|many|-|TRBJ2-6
TGTGCCAGCTCACCACCAGGCCCCCTGTCTTCTGGGGCCAACGTCCTGACTTTC
CASSPPGPLSSGANVLTF
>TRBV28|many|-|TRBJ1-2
TGTGCCAGCAGTTTACCCCCCTATGGCTACACCTTC
CASSLPPYGYTF
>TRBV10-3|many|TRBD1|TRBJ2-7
TGTGCCAACCAGGGACAGGGCTCCTACGAGCAGTACTTC
CANQGQGSYEQYF
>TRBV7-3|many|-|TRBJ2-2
TGTGCCAGCAGCCCCGGAGGGGGTGCCGGGGAGCTGTTTTTT
CASSPGGGAGELFF
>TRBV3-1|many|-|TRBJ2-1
TGTGCCAGCAGCCAAGATCGGGTCGGTTCAGACAATGAGCAGTTCTTC
CASSQDRVGSDNEQFF
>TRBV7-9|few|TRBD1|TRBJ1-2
TGTGCCAGCAGCTTAACTGGCCAGGGGGAGAGCGGCTACACCTTC
CASSLTGQGESGYTF
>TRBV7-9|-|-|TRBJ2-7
TGTGCCAGCAGCTTAGCAGGGTTGAACTACGAGCAGCACTTC
CASSLAGLNYEQHF
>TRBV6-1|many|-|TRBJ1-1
TGTGCCAGCCACCCTCCCCGAGCCGAAGCTTTCTTT
CASHPPRAEAFF
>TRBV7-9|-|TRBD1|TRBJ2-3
TGTGCCAGCAGCTTCTCGACAGGGGGCACAGATACGCAGTATTTT
CASSFSTGGTDTQYF
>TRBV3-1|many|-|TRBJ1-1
TGTGCCAGCAGCCCCAACTCTTGGTCGAACACTGAAGCTTTCTTT
CASSPNSWSNTEAFF
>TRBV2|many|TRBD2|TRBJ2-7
TGTGCCAGCAGTGACGGCGGGAGGTACTACGAGCAGTACTTC
CASSDGGRYYEQYF
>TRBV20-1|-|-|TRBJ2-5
TGCAGTGCTAAGATGGAGACCCAGTACTTC
CSAKMETQYF
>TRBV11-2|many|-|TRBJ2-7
TGTGCCAGCAGCTTAGAGTCACAAAGCTCCTACGAGCAGTACTTC
CASSLESQSSYEQYF
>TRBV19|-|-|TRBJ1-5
TGTGCCAGTAGTATAAACTTAAAAGGGTATGGGAAGCAGCCCCAGCATTTT
CASSINLKGYGKQPQHF
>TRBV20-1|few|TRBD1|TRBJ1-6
TGCAGTGCTCGACAGGGGGTTGGTTCACCCCTCCACTTT
CSARQGVGSPLHF
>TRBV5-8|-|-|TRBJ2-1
TGTGCCAGCAGCTTGGGGGACCTCCCCTACAATGAGCAGTTCTTC
CASSLGDLPYNEQFF
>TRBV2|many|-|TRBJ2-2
TGTGCCAGCAGGGATGGTAGGAGCACCGGGGAGCTGTTTTTT
CASRDGRSTGELFF
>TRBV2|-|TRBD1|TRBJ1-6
TGTGCCAGCAATCCACAGGGGGCGAGTAATTCACCCCTCCACTTT
CASNPQGASNSPLHF
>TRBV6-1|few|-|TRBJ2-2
TGTGCCAGCAGTAACGCTCCGAACACCGGGGAGCTGTTTTTT
CASSNAPNTGELFF
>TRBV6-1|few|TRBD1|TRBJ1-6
TGTGCCAGCGGGACAGGTTACCTCAATAATTCACCCCTCCACTTT
CASGTGYLNNSPLHF
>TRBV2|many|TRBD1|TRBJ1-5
TGTGCCAGCAGGGGGACAGGTGCGGGCGGTCAGCCCCAGCATTTT
CASRGTGAGGQPQHF
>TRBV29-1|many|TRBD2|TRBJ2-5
TGCAGCGTGGAAGCGGGGGAAGAGACCCAGTACTTC
CSVEAGEETQYF
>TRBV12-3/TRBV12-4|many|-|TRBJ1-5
TGTGCCAGCAGTCCTGGACGGAATAGCAATCAGCCCCAGCATTTT
CASSPGRNSNQPQHF
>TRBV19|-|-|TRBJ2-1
TGTGCCAGTAAGCCGGATGGGGGCAATGAGCAGTTCTTC
CASKPDGGNEQFF
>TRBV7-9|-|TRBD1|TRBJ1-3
TGTGCCAGCAGCGCCTTCCAGGGGGCGACTGGAAACACCATATATTTT
CASSAFQGATGNTIYF
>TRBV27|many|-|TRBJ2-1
TGTGCCAGCAGTTCGACAGACAATGAGCAGTTCTTC
CASSSTDNEQFF